This is a list of T cell receptor beta chains from one sample in a study of T cells after yellow fever vaccination. TCRdb fed the 5' RACE reads into MiXCR, producing one record per CDR3 protein. The table has about 310,000 distinct CDR3 sequences, around 4% seen once. Material: PBMCs, obtained on the day of the yellow fever booster vaccination. These receptor sequences come from a man between 18 and 35 years old who received the YFV17D yellow fever vaccine. The conserved cysteine and the conserved F or W are not part of the CDR3 here.

V gene	J gene	CDR3 protein
TRBV25-1	TRBJ2-7	ASSEPAGGQYEQY
TRBV5-4	TRBJ1-6	ASTRGGLNSPLH
TRBV27	TRBJ2-1	ASSAWTVNEQF
TRBV20-1	TRBJ2-5	SASPPRIVAQY
TRBV20-1	TRBJ2-2	SAGPWLARGANTGELF
TRBV11-2	TRBJ2-1	ASSSFRGEVNEQF
TRBV4-1	TRBJ2-2	ASSQGTGSQVGWELF
TRBV20-1	TRBJ2-3	SAPTPHRLRARDTQY
TRBV9	TRBJ2-3	ASSGTGTSGLDTQY
TRBV20-1	TRBJ1-2	SASRGGYT
TRBV19	TRBJ2-3	ATGQGDNTDTQY
TRBV18	TRBJ2-7	ASSPGSTLYEQY
TRBV7-2	TRBJ2-5	ASSLAGNLPQETQY
TRBV7-2	TRBJ1-1	ASSSSGQHTEAF
TRBV6-2/TRBV6-3	TRBJ1-1	ASRGSNTEAF
TRBV29-1	TRBJ2-3	SVGSGGPKATSTDTQY
TRBV5-1	TRBJ2-3	ASSQTSKTDTQY
TRBV9	TRBJ2-7	ASSVDGRIYEQY
TRBV20-1	TRBJ1-1	SAREGGLSAF
TRBV29-1	TRBJ2-7	SVARTVLSSYEQY
TRBV7-2	TRBJ1-2	ASSSTSWENYT
TRBV4-1	TRBJ2-1	ASSQDPGGSYNEQF
TRBV13	TRBJ1-2	ASSTRQRNYGYT
TRBV4-1	TRBJ2-5	ASSPTEAGGQETQY
TRBV5-1	TRBJ2-2	ASRPGGAGELF
TRBV5-1	TRBJ1-1	ASSRWPGNTEAF
TRBV7-2	TRBJ1-6	ASSLVTVYHSPLH
TRBV5-1	TRBJ2-5	ASSLEGKGETQY
TRBV7-6	TRBJ1-1	ASSLRPEGAPNTEAF
TRBV27	TRBJ1-2	ASSAQGRGYT
TRBV6-6	TRBJ1-3	ASSYRTPNSGNTIY
TRBV3-1	TRBJ2-5	ASSQDGVIAQYQETQY
TRBV12-3/TRBV12-4	TRBJ1-5	ASSPGQGVHQPLH
TRBV7-2	TRBJ2-4	ASSLWATSGGNIQY
TRBV10-3	TRBJ1-2	AISESPVTNYGYT
TRBV7-2	TRBJ2-2	ASSLARQGFRTGELF
TRBV20-1	TRBJ1-1	SATPGQRNTEAF
TRBV7-9	TRBJ2-1	ASSPRGTGHNEQF
TRBV28	TRBJ1-2	ASSLRTGIYGYT
TRBV20-1	TRBJ2-2	SAYQQGNTGELF
TRBV7-9	TRBJ1-2	ASSLGTENYGYT
TRBV4-1	TRBJ2-1	ASSQPRARYNEQF
TRBV12-3/TRBV12-4	TRBJ1-2	ASRVGQINYGYT
TRBV7-2	TRBJ2-3	ASSLYGTSTDTQY
TRBV12-3/TRBV12-4	TRBJ2-7	ASSFRDGSYEQY
TRBV6-5	TRBJ1-2	ASSYSKGYGYT
TRBV6-5	TRBJ2-5	ASSYSQEGLAGGPETQY
TRBV20-1	TRBJ1-4	SARDWGTENERLF
TRBV4-2	TRBJ1-1	ASSQGWRRPLNTEAF
TRBV23-1	TRBJ2-7	ASSQSMSGRLYEQY
TRBV28	TRBJ2-1	ASSLNPASGDAYNEQF
TRBV24-1	TRBJ1-6	ATFLEAFNSPLH
TRBV6-6	TRBJ2-7	ASSYSRTAAYEQY
TRBV5-6	TRBJ2-2	ASSSATGELF
TRBV5-1	TRBJ2-1	ASSRSLAGAHNEQF